This TCR beta chain comes out of a study of T cell changes during pregnancy in multiple sclerosis. Sequencing used immunoSEQ multiplex PCR; TCRdb keeps in-frame clones, though not all of them. The sample contains roughly 100,000 clones, roughly nine tenths of which appear only once. Germline CDR1 and CDR2: SGHNT and YYREEE (reference sequence). Trimming at V came to 5 bases and at J to 4 bases, leaving 11 bases not matched to a gene. This CDR3 region has 17 residues. The sequencing used peripheral blood, collected before pregnancy. The rearrangement joins TRBV5-4 to TRBJ2-1; 11 bases match TRBD2. The source is a female donor with multiple sclerosis, enrolled in a pregnancy study. The CDR3 spells CASSPTSGVQLYNEQFF. CDR3 DNA: TGTGCCAGCAGTCCGACTAGCGGGGTACAATTATACAATGAGCAGTTCTTC.